This T cell receptor beta chain was sequenced for a study of T cells after yellow fever vaccination (dated by TCRdb to the late 2010s). In the study overall: The SMART-Seq v4 Ultra Low Input RNA kit was used to prepare libraries from fractions with low cell numbers. Blood was drawn at multiple timepoints before and after primary and secondary immunization, with bulk PBMC replicates and cell subsets isolated. Bulk TCR alpha and beta repertoires were sequenced longitudinally to track T-cell clones before and after primary and booster YFV17D yellow fever vaccination. Two healthy male donors made up the cohort, one aged 18 to 30 years and the other aged 30 to 39 years. Broader findings and caveats from the paper: The secondary T-cell response was weaker than the primary response but faster, peaking on day 5 instead of day 15. A small share of clonotypes was detected in both CD4 and CD8 compartments, with the overlap likely arising from convergent recombination. After the booster, most of the clones that had expanded following primary vaccination were detected again (almost 98% of CD4 and roughly 88% of CD8), which suggests that memory was broadly maintained. Only a couple of donors were included in the study, so the extent to which the findings can be generalized is limited. FACS-sorted repertoires could contain abundant contaminating clonotypes from the bulk population, so computational filtering was required.

Points on this clonotype: What antigen it recognizes has not been identified. Base qualities are not at hand, and no much larger clone is one base apart.

In light of the paper, this sample's treatment or condition label describes: live attenuated yellow fever vaccine strain. At every blood-draw timepoint, two biological replicates of bulk PBMCs were collected. PBMCs were isolated from peripheral blood using a standard Ficoll-Paque protocol. RNA was extracted with TriZol from bulk PBMCs, CD4 and CD8 fractions, and dextramer-positive and dextramer-negative fractions. TCR cDNA was synthesized by 5'RACE template switching, which introduced a universal primer site and unique molecular identifiers. Priming for cDNA synthesis came from both the TCR alpha and TCR beta constant segments. Two PCR steps were used to amplify libraries, with sample barcodes and sequencing adapters being added in the second step. Sequencing of the libraries was done on either Illumina HiSeq 2500 (2x100 bp) or NovaSeq (2x150 bp). On the study's bioinformatics: MIGEC was used to demultiplex reads and collapse the reads into UMI consensus sequences, and MiXCR was used for V(D)J alignment. Vaccine-responding clonotypes were defined with edgeR using replicate PBMC samples, requiring FDR below 0.01 and a log2 fold change above 5 up to day 15. Bulk clonotypes were assigned CD4 or CD8 identity according to which sequenced CD4 or CD8 repertoire held them at higher abundance. TCRdb took the public reads, trimmed them with fastp at Q25, ran MiXCR for clone calling and kept in-frame beta chains. Rows with one shared CDR3 protein collapse into an entry with the most common genes and DNA. TCRdb's processing, not the authors' own work, is the source of the V and J calls. A total of about 300,000 distinct CDR3 sequences appear in this sample, roughly 6.8% of them only once. 15% to 20% of the sample lies in the top ten.

CDR1 and CDR2 (KGHSH, LQKENI) derive from the germline V gene. The CDR3 contains 16 residues, cysteine and phenylalanine counted. The only DNA kept is the CDR3, 48 bases in frame from the first base. Ends trimmed: V by 6 bases, J by 7 bases; bases unmatched to a gene: 10. The V and J segments used are TRBV18 and TRBJ1-5; 12 nucleotides in the junction match TRBD1. The source was PBMCs, collected 45 days after the first yellow fever vaccination. This clonotype was obtained from a man aged 18 to 30 who received the YFV17D yellow fever vaccine. CDR3 protein: CASSFFTGTGGQPQHF. The nucleotide sequence reads as follows: TGTGCCAGCTCCTTCTTCACCGGGACAGGGGGCCAGCCCCAGCATTTT.